Listed below are T cell receptor beta chains from one sample, sequenced in a study of CD4 T cells in relation to SARS-CoV-2 and coronaviruses. Only in-frame clones appear in the TCRdb table, and some are missing; sequencing was by immunoSEQ multiplex PCR. The top ten hold roughly 20% of the sample, which has more than 25,000 clones, 75% to 80% seen once. For these TCRs, the target antigens are not known. Sequenced material: CD4+ T cells from PBMCs, cultured in vitro. These receptors were taken from a human donor in good health. CDR3s include the opening cysteine and the closing phenylalanine or tryptophan. A D gene is named only where the DNA matches it firmly. Where a row states a size, it is once, few, many or the class of an expanded clone; other rows omit it.

length	V	J	D	size	DNA	CDR3
14	TRBV7-2	TRBJ2-1	NA	NA	TGTGCCAGCAGCTTTCAGGCCGGACTGAATGAGCAGTTCTTC	CASSFQAGLNEQFF
14	TRBV30	TRBJ1-2	TRBD1	NA	TGTGCCTGGAACGGCGACAGGGGGGAGGATGGCTACACCTTC	CAWNGDRGEDGYTF
17	TRBV7-2	TRBJ2-5	TRBD2	NA	TGTGCCAGCAGCCCGGATGGACTAGCGGGGGAGGGGGAGACCCAGTACTTC	CASSPDGLAGEGETQYF
17	TRBV6-4	TRBJ2-3	NA	NA	TGTGCCAGCAGTGACTCACATGGGGGCTTGGGGACAGATACGCAGTATTTT	CASSDSHGGLGTDTQYF
16	TRBV27	TRBJ2-2	TRBD1	NA	TGTGCCAGCAGCCCCAGCGGACAGGTGAACACCGGGGAGCTGTTTTTT	CASSPSGQVNTGELFF
15	TRBV9	TRBJ2-7	NA	NA	TGTGCCAGCAGCGTAGGACAGGACGGATCGTACGAGCAGTACTTC	CASSVGQDGSYEQYF
11	TRBV2	TRBJ1-2	NA	NA	TGTGCCAGCCCGAGGGTTTATGGCTACACCTTC	CASPRVYGYTF
15	TRBV7-2	TRBJ2-7	NA	NA	TGTGCCAGCAGCCTAACTCAGGCGGTCTCCTACGAGCAGTACTTC	CASSLTQAVSYEQYF
13	TRBV18	TRBJ2-5	NA	NA	TGTGCCAGCTCACCATTTAGTGAAGAGACCCAGTACTTC	CASSPFSEETQYF
13	TRBV9	TRBJ1-3	NA	NA	TGTGCCAGCAGCGTAGACAATGGAAACACCATATATTTT	CASSVDNGNTIYF
15	TRBV6-5	TRBJ1-1	NA	NA	TGTGCCAGCAGTTACGCGGGGGCGCGGTCAGAGCACGCTTTCTTT	CASSYAGARSEHAFF
14	TRBV7-2	TRBJ2-7	TRBD1	NA	TGTGCCAGCAGCTCTTGGGGGACAGCCTACGAGCAGTACTTC	CASSSWGTAYEQYF
16	TRBV19	TRBJ1-3	TRBD1	NA	TGTGCCAGTAGTATGGGACAGGACCGCTCTGGAAACACCATATATTTT	CASSMGQDRSGNTIYF
15	TRBV11-3	TRBJ2-2	NA	NA	TGTGCCAGCAGCAAGGGGGGCGAGGAGTACGGGGAGCTGTTTTTT	CASSKGGEEYGELFF
13	TRBV5-1	TRBJ2-7	NA	NA	TGCGCCAGCAGCTTGGCCGGGTTAGACGAGCAGTACTTC	CASSLAGLDEQYF
17	TRBV7-2	TRBJ2-6	TRBD1	NA	TGTGCCAGCAGCCCCGGGACAGGGGTACCTGGGGCCAACGTCCTGACTTTC	CASSPGTGVPGANVLTF
16	TRBV7-9	TRBJ2-7	TRBD2	NA	TGTGCCAGCACCAACGCTTTGGGGGAGTCTAGCGGCGAGCAGTACTTC	CASTNALGESSGEQYF
17	TRBV7-2	TRBJ2-3	TRBD1	NA	TGTGCCAGCAGCTTAAGTAACAGACAGGGGGGTCCAGATACGCAGTATTTT	CASSLSNRQGGPDTQYF
15	TRBV5-6	TRBJ1-4	NA	NA	TGTGCCAGCAGCTTGTCCGGACCAACTAATGAAAAACTGTTTTTT	CASSLSGPTNEKLFF
16	TRBV5-6	TRBJ1-3	NA	NA	TGTGCCAGCAGCTTGGTGGCAGGGAGGCCTGGAAACACCATATATTTT	CASSLVAGRPGNTIYF
12	TRBV7-9	TRBJ2-7	TRBD1	few	TGTGCCACCGGGACAGGGATGTACGAGCAGTACTTC	CATGTGMYEQYF
13	TRBV9	TRBJ1-3	NA	NA	TGTGCCAGCAGCCCTCAGGGCCTTAAGACCATATATTTT	CASSPQGLKTIYF
15	TRBV5-6	TRBJ1-2	TRBD1	NA	TGTGCCAGCAGCTCCCGGGACAGAGGAGCCTATGGCTACACCTTC	CASSSRDRGAYGYTF
13	TRBV9	TRBJ1-2	NA	NA	TGTGCCAGCAGCGTAGGGGCTGATTATGGCTACACCTTC	CASSVGADYGYTF
13	TRBV5-1	TRBJ2-3	NA	NA	TGCGCCAGCAGCGGCCAGGGGACAGATACGCAGTATTTT	CASSGQGTDTQYF
14	TRBV5-1	TRBJ2-1	NA	NA	TGCGCCAGCAGCCCGCTCATTCTTTACAATGAGCAGTTCTTC	CASSPLILYNEQFF
14	TRBV10-3	TRBJ2-5	TRBD1	NA	TGTGCCATCAGTGAGTCGACAGGGGGGGAGACCCAGTACTTC	CAISESTGGETQYF
13	TRBV29-1	TRBJ1-2	TRBD1	NA	TGCAGCGCCGGGGACAGGGCGGGCTATGGCTACACCTTC	CSAGDRAGYGYTF
13	TRBV6-5	TRBJ2-1	NA	once	TGTGCCAGCAGCTACGCGAGGGGGAATGAGCAGTTCTTC	CASSYARGNEQFF
16	TRBV10-1	TRBJ1-3	NA	few	TGCGCCAGCAGTGAACCCCCAGGGGAAACTGGAAACACCATATATTTT	CASSEPPGETGNTIYF
13	TRBV4-1	TRBJ2-7	NA	NA	TGCGCCAGCAGACCCCTGGGAGGGGGCGAGCAGTACTTC	CASRPLGGGEQYF
15	TRBV10-1	TRBJ2-1	TRBD2	NA	TGCGCCAGCAGTGAGTCGGCTAGCGGTTACAATGAGCAGTTCTTC	CASSESASGYNEQFF
19	TRBV5-1	TRBJ2-3	TRBD2	NA	TGCGCCAGCAGCTTTGATGTCGCTAGCGGGGCCCTAAGCACAGATACGCAGTATTTT	CASSFDVASGALSTDTQYF
14	TRBV10-3	TRBJ1-2	NA	NA	TGTGCCATCAGTGAGTCGCAGGGCCGGTATGGCTACACCTTC	CAISESQGRYGYTF
18	TRBV25-1	TRBJ2-7	TRBD1	NA	TGTGCCAGCAGTGAATACGGGGACAGGGTAAGTGTTGTCTACGAGCAGTACTTC	CASSEYGDRVSVVYEQYF
13	TRBV7-9	TRBJ2-3	NA	NA	TGTGCCAGCAGCTCCCCCAGGCGGGATACGCAGTATTTT	CASSSPRRDTQYF
13	TRBV7-2	TRBJ2-2	NA	NA	TGTGCCAGCAGCTCCTTGGCTATCGGGGAGCTGTTTTTT	CASSSLAIGELFF
16	TRBV14	TRBJ1-1	NA	few	TGTGCCAGCAGCCCACCCAACAGTCGGATGAACACTGAAGCTTTCTTT	CASSPPNSRMNTEAFF
16	TRBV3-1/TRBV3-2	TRBJ2-2	TRBD1	once	TGTGCCAGCAGCCTTACGAGGACAGGGAACACCGGGGAGCTGTTTTTT	CASSLTRTGNTGELFF
13	TRBV3-1/TRBV3-2	TRBJ2-2	NA	NA	TGTGCCAGCAGCCCGACGAACACCGGGGAGCTGTTTTTT	CASSPTNTGELFF
12	TRBV29-1	TRBJ1-5	NA	NA	TGCAGCGCCGGAGTGGACGGTCAGCCCCAGCATTTT	CSAGVDGQPQHF
18	TRBV4-3	TRBJ2-1	TRBD2	NA	TGCGCCAGCAGCCAAGACCGGACTAGCGGGGGACCAGTAGATGAGCAGTTCTTC	CASSQDRTSGGPVDEQFF
14	TRBV4-3	TRBJ2-5	NA	once	TGCGCCAGCAGCCACCGCGAGGGGCCAGAGACCCAGTACTTC	CASSHREGPETQYF
14	TRBV6-5	TRBJ2-2	NA	NA	TGTGCCAGCAGTTACGACGAAGCCACCGGGGAGCTGTTTTTT	CASSYDEATGELFF
19	TRBV14	TRBJ1-4	NA	NA	TGTGCCAGCAGCCCCCTTCAGGTCGGGACGACCGCAACTAATGAAAAACTGTTTTTT	CASSPLQVGTTATNEKLFF
13	TRBV28	TRBJ1-2	NA	NA	TGTGCCAGCAGTTTGGGGGGGGCTCGCGGCTACACCTTC	CASSLGGARGYTF
15	TRBV6-4	TRBJ2-7	TRBD1	NA	TGTGCCAGCAGTGCTCAGACAGGGGAACGGTACGAGCAGTACTTC	CASSAQTGERYEQYF
12	TRBV29-1	TRBJ2-3	NA	NA	TGCAGCGTTGAAGTTAGCTATGATACGCAGTATTTT	CSVEVSYDTQYF
15	TRBV9	TRBJ1-1	NA	NA	TGTGCCAGCAGCACCGGGGGGGAAAGGAACACTGAAGCTTTCTTT	CASSTGGERNTEAFF
17	TRBV7-9	TRBJ1-1	NA	NA	TGTGCCAGCAGCTTAGGGGGTAACAGGCACTTGAACACTGAAGCTTTCTTT	CASSLGGNRHLNTEAFF